This is a list of T cell receptor beta chains from one sample in a study of blood T cell repertoires in COVID-19. Repertoires were generated with immunoSEQ multiplex PCR, while TCRdb's copy carries only in-frame clones and drops some. This sample has about 190,000 clones, with roughly four fifths found just once. Sample: peripheral blood. These TCRs come from a woman aged 40 to 49 with acute or convalescent COVID-19. Each CDR3 is given with its conserved first and last residue. The D gene is left open where the match is weak. The size of a clone is reported for some rows only, either as once, few or many, or as a class for expanded clones.

J | V | size | D | DNA | CDR3
TRBJ2-1 | TRBV3-1/TRBV3-2 | - | TRBD2 | TGTGCCAGCAGCCAAAGGCTAGCGGGGGTGGGGGAGCAGTTCTTC | CASSQRLAGVGEQFF
TRBJ1-2 | TRBV10-2 | few | - | TGCGCCATCCACGGGATCTATGGCTACACCTTC | CAIHGIYGYTF
TRBJ1-5 | TRBV30 | - | - | TGTGCCTGGAGTGTAAGCAGCAATCAGCCCCAGCATTTT | CAWSVSSNQPQHF
TRBJ1-2 | TRBV5-4 | - | TRBD1 | TGTGCCAGCAGTACAGGGGGCTCTGGCTACACCTTC | CASSTGGSGYTF
TRBJ1-6 | TRBV10-2 | - | TRBD1 | TGCGCCAGCAGTGTAGACAGGGGTAATTCACCCCTCCACTTT | CASSVDRGNSPLHF
TRBJ2-7 | TRBV6-6 | - | TRBD1 | TGTGCCAGCAGTTTCGCCGGGACAGATTACGAGCAGTACTTC | CASSFAGTDYEQYF
TRBJ1-2 | TRBV7-2 | - | - | TGTGCCAGCAGCTTAGGAGGCGGATTCGAATATGGCTACACCTTC | CASSLGGGFEYGYTF
TRBJ1-2 | TRBV28 | once | - | TGTGCCAGCAGTCCGAGCGACCTCTATGGCTACACCTTC | CASSPSDLYGYTF
TRBJ2-1 | TRBV10-1 | - | - | TGCGCCAGCATTTACTATCGAGTTGGTGACAATGAGCAGTTCTTC | CASIYYRVGDNEQFF
TRBJ2-1 | TRBV11-2 | - | TRBD2 | TGTGCCAGCAGCCCGGGGACTAGCGGGAGGGGTAATGAGCAGTTCTTC | CASSPGTSGRGNEQFF
TRBJ2-2 | TRBV27 | - | - | TGTGCCAGCAGTTTAAATAGGGGCACCGGGGAGCTGTTTTTT | CASSLNRGTGELFF
TRBJ1-2 | TRBV29-1 | - | TRBD1 | TGCAGCGTTTCAAGGGACAGGAAGAACTATGGCTACACCTTC | CSVSRDRKNYGYTF
TRBJ2-7 | TRBV2 | - | - | TGTGCCAGCCCCCGACTAGTAGAGAATAGCTCCTACGAGCAGTACTTC | CASPRLVENSSYEQYF
TRBJ1-5 | TRBV4-1 | - | TRBD1 | TGCGCCAGCAGCGCACAGGGGTCTCAGCCCCAGCATTTT | CASSAQGSQPQHF
TRBJ1-1 | TRBV6-5 | - | - | TGTGCCAGCAGCCTGGACAGTAACACTGAAGCTTTCTTT | CASSLDSNTEAFF
TRBJ1-2 | TRBV5-5 | once | TRBD1 | TGTGCCAGCAGCTCGCCCGGACAGGGGGGACGTTGGAGCTACACCTTC | CASSSPGQGGRWSYTF
TRBJ1-5 | TRBV2 | - | TRBD1 | TGTGCCAGCGACAGGGGACCGACGATATATAGCAATCAGCCCCAGCATTTT | CASDRGPTIYSNQPQHF
TRBJ1-2 | TRBV30 | few | - | TGTGCCTGGAACACAGCCAACTATGGCTACACCTTC | CAWNTANYGYTF
TRBJ2-3 | TRBV14 | - | TRBD2 | TGTGCCAGCAGCTTATCGGCCGGGACTACTCCGTATTTT | CASSLSAGTTPYF
TRBJ2-7 | TRBV27 | - | TRBD1 | TGTGCCAGCAGTTTAAACAGGGGGTACGAGCAGTACTTC | CASSLNRGYEQYF
TRBJ2-1 | TRBV30 | - | TRBD2 | TGTGCCTGGAGTCGTGGAAGGACTAGCGGGAGAGGTGAGCAGTTCTTC | CAWSRGRTSGRGEQFF
TRBJ2-1 | TRBV6-5 | - | - | TGTGCCAGCAGCCTTGATGCGCGGGAACAGTTCTTC | CASSLDAREQFF
TRBJ2-3 | TRBV7-6 | - | TRBD2 | TGTGCCAGCAGCCCACCGACTAGCGGGGGGAAGAATGCTGATACGCAGTATTTT | CASSPPTSGGKNADTQYF
TRBJ1-1 | TRBV5-4 | - | TRBD1 | TGTGCCAGCAGCGTGGGACAGGTCGGCACTGAAGCTTTCTTT | CASSVGQVGTEAFF
TRBJ1-2 | TRBV27 | - | TRBD1 | TGTGCCAGCAGTCTCACTTGGACAGGGGGCACTTATGGCTACACCTTC | CASSLTWTGGTYGYTF
TRBJ2-7 | TRBV9 | - | TRBD1 | TGTGCCAGCAGCGTAGGAGGTGGTCCGGGACAGGGGACGCACTTC | CASSVGGGPGQGTHF
TRBJ2-2 | TRBV20-1 | - | - | TGCAGTGCTAGTGCGAGCGGTAACACCGGGGAGCTGTTTTTT | CSASASGNTGELFF
TRBJ2-1 | TRBV9 | - | TRBD2 | TGTGCCAGCAGCGTAGAGCGGGGGCCGGCGAATGAGCAGTTCTTC | CASSVERGPANEQFF
TRBJ2-4 | TRBV6-1 | - | TRBD2 | TGTGCCAGCAGTGAATCGGGACTAGCGGGGGCCCTAGCCAAAAACATTCAGTACTTC | CASSESGLAGALAKNIQYF
TRBJ1-2 | TRBV15 | - | - | TGTGCCACCAGCAGCGGCAGGGGAAACTTCTATGGCTACACCTTC | CATSSGRGNFYGYTF
TRBJ2-1 | TRBV7-9 | - | - | TGTGCCAGCAGCTTAAAATCGATGAACGCGGGGCAGTTCTTC | CASSLKSMNAGQFF
TRBJ2-1 | TRBV12-3/TRBV12-4 | - | TRBD2 | TGTGCCAGCAAGCCGGGAGGGGACGATGAGCAGTTCTTC | CASKPGGDDEQFF
TRBJ1-4 | TRBV5-1 | - | - | TGCGCCAGCCAGGGGAACACTAATGAAAAACTGTTTTTT | CASQGNTNEKLFF
TRBJ2-1 | TRBV27 | - | - | TGTGCCAGCAGGCCCCCGGGTATCGAGCAGTTCTTC | CASRPPGIEQFF
TRBJ2-3 | TRBV5-4 | - | TRBD2 | TGTGCCAGCAGCTTGGGGACTAGCGGGAGGAGCACAGATACGCAGTATTTT | CASSLGTSGRSTDTQYF
TRBJ1-5 | TRBV7-8 | - | - | TGTGCCAGCAGCTTACAGGGAGGTGGTCAGCCCCAGCATTTT | CASSLQGGGQPQHF
TRBJ1-1 | TRBV6-5 | - | - | TGTGCCAGCAGTCCCACCAGACAGGCAGAAGCTTTCTTT | CASSPTRQAEAFF
TRBJ1-6 | TRBV28 | once | - | TGTGCCAGCAGTCCCCGTGGAGGGAATAATTCACCCCTCCACTTT | CASSPRGGNNSPLHF
TRBJ2-1 | TRBV9 | - | - | TGTGCCAGCAGCGTGACTTCCGGGATGAGGGATGAGCAGTTCTTC | CASSVTSGMRDEQFF
TRBJ2-3 | TRBV24-1 | - | TRBD1 | TGTGCCACCAGTATAGGGGGCGGCTCAGATACGCAGTATTTT | CATSIGGGSDTQYF
TRBJ2-7 | TRBV3-1/TRBV3-2 | - | - | TGTGCCAGCAGCCCCTACAGACCCGCTGCCTACGAGCAGTACTTC | CASSPYRPAAYEQYF
TRBJ1-1 | TRBV28 | - | TRBD1 | TGTGCCAGCAGTTTATTAGGGGGCGGGAACACTGAAGCTTTCTTT | CASSLLGGGNTEAFF